The subject of this entry is one T cell receptor beta chain. This record comes from a study of T cell responses to AZD1222 COVID-19 vaccine. Clones were sequenced by immunoSEQ multiplex PCR, and TCRdb holds only the in-frame ones, with some missing. The data hold roughly 120,000 clones, with roughly 90% observed a single time. This CDR3 has 16 amino acids. Germline lookup yields CDR1 SGDLS and CDR2 YYNGEE. V gave up 3 bases and J gave up 7 bases, with 19 bases separating them. The gene calls are TRBV9 and TRBJ2-2; tentatively, D is TRBD1 or TRBD2 (7 bases each). The starting material was peripheral blood, obtained on day 0 of AZD1222 vaccination. This clonotype was sampled from an adult in good health. CDR3 sequence reads: CASSAEGRGPGGELFF. The CDR3 bases are TGTGCCAGCAGCGCCGAAGGGAGGGGGCCCGGCGGGGAGCTGTTTTTT.